This T cell receptor (beta chain) was retrieved from a study of blood T cell repertoires in COVID-19. Background on the study: Collection of acute and convalescent COVID-19 samples took place in the United States, Italy and Spain. From T cells, B-cell-depleted T cells, or PBMCs came the material, which was cDNA or gDNA.

Repertoires were generated with immunoSEQ multiplex PCR, while TCRdb's copy carries only in-frame clones and drops some. The sample yields about 210,000 clones, under 90% seen once. The cohort comprised adults aged 18 to 89 years residing in some 24 US areas. Assignment of participants to cohorts was predicated upon participant-reported clinical history. What was sequenced was PBMCs or T cells enriched from blood (not recorded which). The TCR originated in a woman aged 50 to 60 with acute COVID-19.

As DNA, the CDR3 is TGTGCCAGCAGTCCGGGGGGGGCGGAAGAAAAACTGTTTTTT. Encoded protein: CASSPGGAEEKLFF. The chain links TRBV28 to TRBJ1-4; tentatively, D is TRBD1 (6 bases). Trimming removed 5 bases from V and 8 bases from J, with 15 bases in between. The CDR3 is 14 amino acids. Germline values: CDR1 MDHEN, CDR2 SYDVKM. The full variable domain, rest sourced from reference TRBV28 and TRBJ1-4, is DVKVTQSSRYLVKRTGEKVFLECVQDMDHENMFWYRQDPGLGLRLIYFSYDVKMKEKGDIPEGYSVSREKKERFSLILESASTNQTSMYLCASSPGGAEEKLFFGSGTQLSVL.